Listed below are T cell receptor beta chains from one sample, sequenced in a study of OX40 agonist ivuxolimab in advanced cancers. Here immunoSEQ multiplex PCR was the method, and the copy in TCRdb shows in-frame clones only, minus some. Of nearly 45,000 clones in the sample, roughly nine tenths were seen once. Here the sequenced sample was CD4+ or CD8+ T cells sorted from blood, taken in a trial of the OX40 agonist ivuxolimab. These TCRs come from an adult with an advanced solid tumor such as melanoma, head and neck, liver or kidney cancer. The CDR3 runs from the conserved cysteine through the conserved F or W. A D gene is named only where the DNA matches it firmly. The size field is filled for only some rows; it gives once, few, many or a size class.

v_call	d_call	j_call	clone_size	cdr3_aa	cdr3_nt
TRBV14	-	TRBJ2-1	-	CASSQWGPNEQFF	TGTGCCAGCAGCCAATGGGGGCCGAATGAGCAGTTCTTC
TRBV9	TRBD2	TRBJ2-1	-	CASSVGSGSHEQFF	TGTGCCAGCAGCGTAGGGAGCGGGAGCCATGAGCAGTTCTTC
TRBV9	-	TRBJ2-7	-	CASSLSWDASYEQYF	TGTGCCAGCAGCCTATCATGGGACGCCTCCTACGAGCAGTACTTC
TRBV4-1	-	TRBJ2-7	-	CASSQGPTEAYEQYF	TGCGCCAGCAGCCAGGGACCGACTGAAGCCTACGAGCAGTACTTC
TRBV6-5	TRBD1	TRBJ2-7	-	CASSYAGQGLLYEQYF	TGTGCCAGCAGTTACGCGGGACAGGGGCTCTTGTACGAGCAGTACTTC
TRBV5-5	-	TRBJ1-4	-	CASSTGPNEKLFF	TGTGCCAGCAGTACGGGGCCTAATGAAAAACTGTTTTTT
TRBV4-2	-	TRBJ2-2	once	CASSQVGGPAGELFF	TGTGCCAGCAGCCAAGTCGGGGGGCCGGCCGGGGAGCTGTTTTTT
TRBV7-2	TRBD1	TRBJ2-7	few	CASGGQVTYEQYF	TGTGCCAGCGGAGGACAGGTTACCTACGAGCAGTACTTC
TRBV6-5	TRBD1	TRBJ2-7	once	CASSLGQGTLSYEQYF	TGTGCCAGCAGTTTGGGACAGGGAACGCTTTCCTACGAGCAGTACTTC
TRBV6-6	-	TRBJ1-2	-	CASSYSSGKGGYTF	TGTGCCAGCAGTTACTCAAGCGGGAAGGGAGGCTACACCTTC
TRBV2	-	TRBJ2-7	-	CASSDAGSSYEQYF	TGTGCCAGCAGTGATGCTGGGAGCTCCTACGAGCAGTACTTC
TRBV4-1	-	TRBJ1-4	-	CASSQEARTNEKLFF	TGCGCCAGCAGCCAAGAAGCTCGGACTAATGAAAAACTGTTTTTT
TRBV10-3	TRBD2	TRBJ2-7	-	CAASGSLLEQYF	TGTGCCGCTAGCGGGAGCCTTCTCGAGCAGTACTTC
TRBV4-1	-	TRBJ2-3	-	CASSQVKADTQYF	TGCGCCAGCAGCCAAGTAAAGGCAGATACGCAGTATTTT
TRBV6-6	-	TRBJ2-7	-	CASSYSEQYEQYF	TGTGCCAGCAGTTACTCGGAACAATACGAGCAGTACTTC
TRBV7-9	TRBD1	TRBJ2-3	few	CASSLRGRGLTDTQYF	TGTGCCAGCAGCTTACGGGGCAGGGGGCTGACAGATACGCAGTATTTT
TRBV7-8	-	TRBJ2-7	-	CASSFSGSYEQYF	TGTGCCAGCAGCTTTAGCGGCTCCTACGAGCAGTACTTC
TRBV7-9	-	TRBJ1-2	-	CASSRTRGYTF	TGTGCCAGCAGCCGAACGAGGGGCTACACCTTC
TRBV5-1	TRBD2	TRBJ2-1	-	CASSWTSGVNNEQFF	TGCGCCAGCAGCTGGACTAGCGGGGTCAACAATGAGCAGTTCTTC
TRBV10-2	TRBD1	TRBJ2-5	-	CASSYGDRAPRETQYF	TGCGCCAGCAGTTATGGGGACAGGGCTCCGAGAGAGACCCAGTACTTC
TRBV11-2	-	TRBJ1-1	few	CASSGRGPNTEAFF	TGTGCCAGCAGCGGCCGGGGCCCGAACACTGAAGCTTTCTTT
TRBV19	-	TRBJ1-1	-	CASSLTRNTEAFF	TGTGCCAGTAGCCTTACTCGAAACACTGAAGCTTTCTTT
TRBV6-1	-	TRBJ2-2	-	CASSARTVNTGELFF	TGTGCCAGCAGTGCACGGACAGTGAACACCGGGGAGCTGTTTTTT
TRBV29-1	-	TRBJ1-1	-	CSLGGGPEAFF	TGCAGCTTGGGGGGGGGACCCGAAGCTTTCTTT
TRBV5-1	-	TRBJ1-1	-	CASSLRGSPNTEAFF	TGCGCCAGCAGCTTGCGCGGGAGCCCGAACACTGAAGCTTTCTTT
TRBV7-9	TRBD1	TRBJ1-6	medium-sized	CASSLTQGGPLHF	TGTGCCAGCAGCTTGACACAGGGGGGACCCCTCCACTTT
TRBV7-2	TRBD1	TRBJ2-7	-	CASSPSGTGTYEQYF	TGTGCCAGCAGCCCTTCCGGGACAGGGACCTACGAGCAGTACTTC
TRBV20-1	-	TRBJ1-2	-	CSGPYGYTF	TGCAGTGGTCCCTATGGCTACACCTTC
TRBV6-5	TRBD1	TRBJ1-2	once	CASSYSDRVGYTF	TGTGCCAGCAGTTACTCAGACAGGGTTGGCTACACCTTC
TRBV13	-	TRBJ2-3	-	CASSHTASSTDTQYF	TGTGCCAGCAGCCACACGGCCTCTAGCACAGATACGCAGTATTTT
TRBV27	-	TRBJ2-5	-	CASSLSGEQYF	TGTGCCAGCAGTTTATCAGGGGAGCAGTACTTC
TRBV7-3	TRBD2	TRBJ2-3	-	CASSLGLAGPTDTQYF	TGTGCCAGCAGCCTGGGACTAGCGGGGCCCACAGATACGCAGTATTTT
TRBV7-7	-	TRBJ1-5	-	CASSQAPDQPQHF	TGTGCCAGCAGTCAGGCGCCCGATCAGCCCCAGCATTTT
TRBV7-9	TRBD1	TRBJ2-1	-	CASSNENRQGRFNNEQFF	TGTGCCAGCAGCAACGAGAATCGACAGGGACGCTTTAACAATGAGCAGTTCTTC
TRBV2	TRBD1	TRBJ1-1	few	CAIFDRAEAFF	TGTGCAATATTTGACAGGGCGGAAGCTTTCTTT
TRBV7-6	TRBD1	TRBJ2-1	-	CASSSRDREDEQFF	TGTGCCAGCAGCTCCCGGGACAGGGAGGATGAGCAGTTCTTC
TRBV5-4	TRBD2	TRBJ2-5	-	CASSFGAGVQETQYF	TGTGCCAGCAGCTTCGGAGCGGGGGTTCAAGAGACCCAGTACTTC
TRBV15	-	TRBJ2-7	-	CATSRKGSYEQYF	TGTGCCACCAGCAGAAAAGGGAGCTACGAGCAGTACTTC
TRBV12-2	-	TRBJ2-5	-	CASRLVSKGAKVETQYF	TGTGCAAGTCGCTTAGTTAGTAAGGGGGCGAAAGTGGAGACCCAGTACTTC
TRBV30	-	TRBJ1-2	-	CAWTGPRPSGPPFGYTF	TGTGCCTGGACCGGACCCCGCCCCTCAGGTCCGCCTTTCGGCTACACCTTC
TRBV7-9	TRBD2	TRBJ2-4	-	CASSEGLAGAWYF	TGTGCCAGCAGCGAGGGACTAGCGGGGGCCTGGTACTTC
TRBV7-8	-	TRBJ2-1	once	CASSFRESSYNEQFF	TGTGCCAGCAGCTTCAGGGAAAGCTCCTACAATGAGCAGTTCTTC
TRBV9	-	TRBJ2-2	-	CASSGGIPNTGELFF	TGTGCCAGCAGCGGGGGGATACCGAACACCGGGGAGCTGTTTTTT
TRBV19	-	TRBJ1-2	-	CASSIRDNPRTYGYTF	TGTGCCAGTAGTATACGGGACAACCCCAGAACCTATGGCTACACCTTC
TRBV1	-	TRBJ1-1	-	CTSSQTTGNGTEAFF	TGCACCAGCAGCCAGACCACCGGGAACGGCACTGAAGCTTTCTTT
TRBV9	-	TRBJ2-1	-	CASSGVRVDEQFF	TGTGCCAGCAGCGGGGTAAGGGTGGATGAGCAGTTCTTC
TRBV5-4	-	TRBJ2-7	-	CASSSDRAEQYF	TGTGCCAGCAGCTCTGACCGGGCTGAGCAGTACTTC
TRBV6-6	-	TRBJ2-4	-	CATSSVKNIQYF	TGTGCCACCTCTAGCGTCAAAAACATTCAGTACTTC
TRBV7-2	TRBD1	TRBJ2-7	-	CASSPRWGQGFPYEQYF	TGTGCCAGCAGCCCACGATGGGGACAGGGGTTCCCCTACGAGCAGTACTTC
TRBV10-2	-	TRBJ2-7	-	CASTRVGELSHYEQYF	TGCGCCAGCACCAGGGTAGGCGAGTTGTCCCACTACGAGCAGTACTTC
TRBV13	TRBD2	TRBJ2-3	-	CASSFPSGGTTDTQYF	TGTGCCAGCAGCTTTCCTAGCGGGGGAACCACAGATACGCAGTATTTT
TRBV28	-	TRBJ2-7	-	CASSFQASLYEQYF	TGTGCCAGCAGTTTCCAGGCCTCCTTGTACGAGCAGTACTTC
TRBV5-4	TRBD2	TRBJ2-7	-	CASSPGRAGYEQYF	TGTGCCAGCAGCCCCGGGAGGGCCGGGTACGAGCAGTACTTC